The 16 T cell receptor beta chains presented below share a single source sample, sequenced in a study of cytomegalovirus exposure and HLA in healthy donors. The PCR made use of 60 Vbeta and 13 Jbeta primers. Clones were read by immunoSEQ multiplex PCR, and TCRdb kept only the in-frame ones, dropping some. The sample has approximately 100,000 clones; 74% are singletons. The sequenced sample consisted of PBMCs. These receptors all stem from a male donor in good health and CMV-seronegative.

This chain uses TRBV5-5 with TRBJ1-1; D unresolved. The CDR3 runs to 13 residues. The germline CDR1 and CDR2 sequences are SGHKS and YYEKEE (reference sequence). With 0 bases removed from V and 4 bases from J, the gap between germline ends came to 7 bases. The CDR3 DNA sequence: TGTGCCAGCAGCTTGGGGCAGTCCACTGAAGCTTTCTTT. Protein sequence: CASSLGQSTEAFF.

This clone has only a few counts. The chain recombines TRBV28 with TRBJ1-4; D is uncertain. The CDR3 extends over 14 amino acids. Looked up from germline, CDR1 is MDHEN and CDR2 is SYDVKM. V lost 6 bases and J lost 3, with 11 bases in between. CDR3 in amino acids: CASRLSLANEKLFF. CDR3 sequence (DNA): TGTGCCAGCAGGCTATCCCTGGCTAATGAAAAACTGTTTTTT.

V is TRBV28 and J is TRBJ1-2; D possibly corresponds to TRBD1 (5 bases). The length of the CDR3 is 16 residues. V lost 7 bases and J lost 9, with 27 bases in between. Germline values: CDR1 MDHEN, CDR2 SYDVKM. CDR3 in DNA: TGTGCCAGCACCTTAGGGAGGGGAATGGCGCAGATTCGCTACACCTTC. It encodes CASTLGRGMAQIRYTF.

This sequence joins TRBV4-1 and TRBJ1-2, with 7 bases identical to TRBD1. With V trimmed by 2 bases and J by 0 bases, 6 bases remained unmatched. CDR1 and CDR2 (germline): MGHRA, YSYEKL. There are 16 residues in the CDR3. The CDR3 region is CASSQRSGQTNYGYTF. CDR3 DNA: TGCGCCAGCAGCCAAAGGTCGGGACAGACTAACTATGGCTACACCTTC.

The chain is built from TRBV9 and TRBJ2-5, with D maybe TRBD1 (5 bases). This CDR3 spans 15 amino acids. Germline loops: CDR1 SGDLS, CDR2 YYNGEE. Trimming shortened V by 3 bases and J by 5 bases, and 17 bases separated the two germline ends. The CDR3 loop is CASSGGSLGYETQYF. CDR3 bases: TGTGCCAGCAGCGGGGGCAGTCTGGGGTACGAGACCCAGTACTTC.

The V gene is TRBV4-3, the J gene TRBJ2-1, with D perhaps matching TRBD1 (6 bases). CDR1 is LGHNA, CDR2 YSLEER, per germline. The CDR3 is 15 amino acids. Trimming removed 4 bases at V and 0 bases at J, with 10 bases between. The CDR3 DNA reads as TGCGCCAGCAGCCGCAAGGACAGCTCCTACAATGAGCAGTTCTTC. Translating it yields CASSRKDSSYNEQFF.

The V call is TRBV5-4, the J call TRBJ2-3, with a weak D call TRBD2 (7 bases). The germline V gene has CDR1 SGHNT and CDR2 YYREEE (reference sequence). This CDR3 region has 13 residues. V dropped 9 bases and J dropped 3 bases, with 14 bases sitting between them. CDR3 coding DNA: TGTGCCACCGAGGGGGGGGCGACAGATACGCAGTATTTT. Residues: CATEGGATDTQYF. Using reference TRBV5-4 and TRBJ2-3 for the parts outside the CDR3, the full variable domain is ETGVTQSPTHLIKTRGQQVTLRCSSQSGHNTVSWYQQALGQGPQFIFQYYREEENGRGNFPPRFSGLQFPNYSSELNVNALELDDSALYLCATEGGATDTQYFGPGTRLTVL.

The chain recombines TRBV5-4 with TRBJ2-7, with TRBD2 matching 14 bases. Germline CDR1 SGHNT, CDR2 YYREEE (reference sequence). With V trimmed by 3 bases and J by 2 bases, 4 bases remained unmatched. CDR3 length: 16 amino acids. The DNA for the CDR3 is TGTGCCAGCAGCTCAACGGGACTAGCGGGAGCCTACGAGCAGTACTTC. This encodes CASSSTGLAGAYEQYF.

The chain recombines TRBV7-3 with TRBJ2-5; 11 nucleotides align to TRBD1. This CDR3 spans 16 amino acids. The J segment lost 5 bases and the V segment lost 2 bases, leaving 7 bases of the junction unmatched. In germline, CDR1 is SGHTA, CDR2 FQGTGA. In DNA, the CDR3 is TGTGCCAGCAGCTTAGGAAGGACAGGGGGCTACGAGACCCAGTACTTC. This sequence encodes CASSLGRTGGYETQYF.

The sample holds a few counts of this clone. V is TRBV28 and J is TRBJ2-7; 10 bases line up with TRBD2. Per the germline V gene, CDR1 is MDHEN and CDR2 is SYDVKM. V lost 4 bases, J lost 6 bases, and 9 bases stayed unmatched. The CDR3 is made up of 15 amino acids. CDR3 sequence (DNA): TGTGCCAGCAGTTCGCTAGCGGGAGCGTTTAGCGAGCAGTACTTC. Protein sequence: CASSSLAGAFSEQYF.

The chain links TRBV28 to TRBJ1-1; tentative D call: TRBD1 (5 bases). CDR3 size: 15 residues. Trimming shortened V by 2 bases and J by 0 bases, and 10 bases separated the two germline ends. The germline V gene encodes CDR1 MDHEN and CDR2 SYDVKM. CDR3 in amino acids: CASSLPGDLNTEAFF. The CDR3 DNA reads TGTGCCAGCAGTTTACCGGGGGACCTGAACACTGAAGCTTTCTTT.

The chain combines TRBV29-1 with TRBJ1-2; D ambiguous. CDR1 and CDR2 (germline): SQVTM, ANQGSEA. The V end was cut by 1 base, the J end by 7 bases, with 19 bases between. The CDR3 is 15 amino acids. CDR3 loop: CSVEADLNRVSGYTF. The CDR3 nucleotides read TGCAGCGTTGAAGCCGACCTAAACAGAGTTTCTGGCTACACCTTC.

The chain couples TRBV5-1 to TRBJ1-4, with a weak D call TRBD1 (6 bases). Trimming shortened V by 4 bases and J by 8 bases, and 15 bases separated the two germline ends. Germline V CDR1 and CDR2: SGHRS, YFSETQ. The CDR3 has 14 amino acids. CDR3 sequence (DNA): TGCGCCAGCAGCCCGGACACAGGGAAGGAAAAACTGTTTTTT. It specifies CASSPDTGKEKLFF.

This sequence joins TRBV30 and TRBJ2-3, with 7 nucleotides matching TRBD1. There are 15 residues in the CDR3. J lost 0 bases, V lost 4 bases, and 7 bases had no gene match. Germline lookup yields CDR1 GTSNPN and CDR2 SVGIG (reference sequence). The DNA of the CDR3 is TGTGCCTGGAACCAAGGACAGGAAAGCACAGATACGCAGTATTTT. Amino acids: CAWNQGQESTDTQYF.

The chain uses TRBV5-6 and TRBJ1-2, with a possible D match to TRBD1 (5 bases). The CDR3 has 13 amino acids. Trimming removed 4 bases from V and 6 bases from J, with 13 bases in between. Germline V CDR1 and CDR2: SGHDT, YYEEEE. The CDR3 DNA is TGTGCCAGCAGCCGCCCAGGGATGGATGGCTACACCTTC. Its translation: CASSRPGMDGYTF.

In this sample, this clone turned up a few times. The genes are TRBV5-4 and TRBJ1-1; TRBD1 is a possible D gene (6 bases). Germline V gene sequence: CDR1 SGHNT, CDR2 YYREEE (reference sequence). Trimming left V 5 bases short and J 5 bases short, with 16 bases between. This CDR3 comprises 14 residues. CDR3 DNA: TGTGCCAGCAGTAGGGACATTGGGAGAACTGAAGCTTTCTTT. It encodes CASSRDIGRTEAFF.